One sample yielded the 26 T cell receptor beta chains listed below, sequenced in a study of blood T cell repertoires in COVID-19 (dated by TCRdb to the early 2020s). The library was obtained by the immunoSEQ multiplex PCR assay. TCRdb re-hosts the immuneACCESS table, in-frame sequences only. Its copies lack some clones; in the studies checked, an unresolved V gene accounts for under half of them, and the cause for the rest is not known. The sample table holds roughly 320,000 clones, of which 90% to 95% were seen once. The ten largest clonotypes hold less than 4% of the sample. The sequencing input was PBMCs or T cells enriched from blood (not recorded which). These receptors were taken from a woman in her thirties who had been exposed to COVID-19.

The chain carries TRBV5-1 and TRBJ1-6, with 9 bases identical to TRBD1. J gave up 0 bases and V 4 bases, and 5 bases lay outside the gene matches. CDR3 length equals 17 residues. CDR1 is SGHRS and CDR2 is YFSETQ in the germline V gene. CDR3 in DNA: TGCGCCAGCAGCATGGGACAGGGTACCTCCTATAATTCACCCCTCCACTTT. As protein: CASSMGQGTSYNSPLHF.

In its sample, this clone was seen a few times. CDR3 region: CASSQDGGDQPQHF. The DNA for the CDR3 is TGCGCCAGCAGCCAAGATGGAGGGGATCAGCCCCAGCATTTT. The V gene is TRBV4-1, the J gene TRBJ1-5, with TRBD1 as a possible D gene (5 bases). CDR1 and CDR2 from the germline V gene are MGHRA and YSYEKL. V shed 0 bases and J shed 5 bases, with 8 bases lying between them. CDR3 length: 14 residues.

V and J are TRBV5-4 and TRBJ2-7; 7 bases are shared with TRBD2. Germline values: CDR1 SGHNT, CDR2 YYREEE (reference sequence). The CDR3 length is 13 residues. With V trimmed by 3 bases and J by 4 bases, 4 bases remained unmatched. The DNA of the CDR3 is TGTGCCAGCAGCTCCGGGGGGATATACGAGCAGTACTTC. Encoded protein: CASSSGGIYEQYF.

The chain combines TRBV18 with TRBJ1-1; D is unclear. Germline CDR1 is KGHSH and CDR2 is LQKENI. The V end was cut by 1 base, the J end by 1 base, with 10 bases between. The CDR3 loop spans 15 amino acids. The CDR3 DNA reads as TGTGCCAGCTCACCACGAGAGGACTGGAACACTGAAGCTTTCTTT. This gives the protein CASSPREDWNTEAFF. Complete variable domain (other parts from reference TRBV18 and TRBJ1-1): NAGVMQNPRHLVRRRGQEARLRCSPMKGHSHVYWYRQLPEEGLKFMVYLQKENIIDESGMPKERFSAEFPKEGPSILRIQQVVRGDSAAYFCASSPREDWNTEAFFGQGTRLTVV.

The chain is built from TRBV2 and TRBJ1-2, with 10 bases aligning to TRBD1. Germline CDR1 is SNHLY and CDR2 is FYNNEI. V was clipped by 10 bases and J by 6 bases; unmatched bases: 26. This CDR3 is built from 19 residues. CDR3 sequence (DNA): TGTGCCAACAGGGACAGGGGCTGGTTTGGCTTTGGTTTGGGAAATGGCTACACCTTC. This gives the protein CANRDRGWFGFGLGNGYTF.

In nucleotides, the CDR3 is TGTGCCAGCAGCCGGACTAGCGGGGGGTCCTACAATGAGCAGTTCTTC. Protein: CASSRTSGGSYNEQFF. This sequence joins TRBV2 and TRBJ2-1, with 14 bases that match TRBD2. Looked up from germline, CDR1 is SNHLY and CDR2 is FYNNEI. The J segment lost 1 base and the V segment lost 6 bases, leaving 2 bases of the junction unmatched. The CDR3 loop spans 16 amino acids.

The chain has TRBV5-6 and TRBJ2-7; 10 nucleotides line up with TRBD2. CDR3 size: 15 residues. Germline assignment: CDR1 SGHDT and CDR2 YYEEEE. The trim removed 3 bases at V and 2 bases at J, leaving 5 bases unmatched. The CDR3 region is CASSSRTSGAYEQYF. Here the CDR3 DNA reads TGTGCCAGCAGCTCAAGGACTAGCGGTGCCTACGAGCAGTACTTC.

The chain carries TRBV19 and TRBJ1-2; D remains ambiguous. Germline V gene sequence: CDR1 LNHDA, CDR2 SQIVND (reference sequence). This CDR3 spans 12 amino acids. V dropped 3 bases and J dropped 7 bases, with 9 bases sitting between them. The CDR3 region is CASSIGGSGYTF. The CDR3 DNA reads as TGTGCCAGTAGTATTGGAGGGTCTGGCTACACCTTC.

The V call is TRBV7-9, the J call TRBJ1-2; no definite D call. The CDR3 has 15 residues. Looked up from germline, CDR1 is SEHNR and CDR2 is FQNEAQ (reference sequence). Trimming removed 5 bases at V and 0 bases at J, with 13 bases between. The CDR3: CASSPLAGANYGYTF. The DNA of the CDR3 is TGTGCCAGCAGCCCTCTGGCGGGAGCTAACTATGGCTACACCTTC.

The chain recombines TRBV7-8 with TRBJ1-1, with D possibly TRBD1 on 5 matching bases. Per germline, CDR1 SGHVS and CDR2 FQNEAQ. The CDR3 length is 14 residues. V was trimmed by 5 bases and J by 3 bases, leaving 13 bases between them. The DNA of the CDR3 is TGTGCCAGCAGCCTCGGGGGGGTATACACTGAAGCTTTCTTT. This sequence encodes CASSLGGVYTEAFF.

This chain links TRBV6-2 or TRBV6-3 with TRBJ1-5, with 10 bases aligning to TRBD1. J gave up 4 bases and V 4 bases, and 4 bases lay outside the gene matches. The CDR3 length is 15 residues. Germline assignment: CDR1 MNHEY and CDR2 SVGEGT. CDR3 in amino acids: CASSFRTGGNQPQHF. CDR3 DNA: TGTGCCAGCAGTTTTCGGACAGGGGGGAATCAGCCCCAGCATTTT.

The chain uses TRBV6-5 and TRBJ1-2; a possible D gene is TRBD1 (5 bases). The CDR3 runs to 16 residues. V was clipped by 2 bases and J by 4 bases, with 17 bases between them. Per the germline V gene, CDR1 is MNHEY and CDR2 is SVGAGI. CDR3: CASSYVFGGRGYGYTF. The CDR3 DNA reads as TGTGCCAGCAGTTACGTTTTCGGGGGTAGAGGCTATGGCTACACCTTC.

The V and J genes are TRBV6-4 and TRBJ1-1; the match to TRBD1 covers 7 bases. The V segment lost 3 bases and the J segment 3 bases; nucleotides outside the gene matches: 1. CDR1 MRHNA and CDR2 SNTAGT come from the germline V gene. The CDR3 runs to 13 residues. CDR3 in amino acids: CASSEQGDTEAFF. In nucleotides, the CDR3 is TGTGCCAGCAGTGAGCAGGGGGACACTGAAGCTTTCTTT.

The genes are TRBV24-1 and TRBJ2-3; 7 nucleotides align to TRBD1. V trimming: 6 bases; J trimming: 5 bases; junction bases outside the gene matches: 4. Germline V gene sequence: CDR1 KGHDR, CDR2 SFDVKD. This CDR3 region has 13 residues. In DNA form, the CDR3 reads TGTGCCACCAGTCGACAGGGTCTAGATACGCAGTATTTT. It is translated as CATSRQGLDTQYF.

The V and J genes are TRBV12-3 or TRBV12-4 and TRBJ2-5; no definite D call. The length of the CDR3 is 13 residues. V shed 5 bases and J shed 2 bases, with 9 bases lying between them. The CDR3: CASSASSQETQYF. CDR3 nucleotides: TGTGCCAGCAGTGCATCCAGTCAAGAGACCCAGTACTTC.

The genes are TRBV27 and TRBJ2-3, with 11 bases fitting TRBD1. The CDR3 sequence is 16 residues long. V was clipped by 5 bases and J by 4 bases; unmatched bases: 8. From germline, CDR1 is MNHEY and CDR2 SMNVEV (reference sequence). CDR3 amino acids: CASSPWTGGYADTQYF. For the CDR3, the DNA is TGTGCCAGCAGTCCATGGACAGGGGGCTACGCAGATACGCAGTATTTT.

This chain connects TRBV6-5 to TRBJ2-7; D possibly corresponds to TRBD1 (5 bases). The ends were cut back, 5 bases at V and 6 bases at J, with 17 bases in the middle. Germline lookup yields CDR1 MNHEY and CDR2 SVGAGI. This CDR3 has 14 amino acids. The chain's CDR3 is CASSPETVFSEQYF. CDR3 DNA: TGTGCCAGCAGTCCTGAGACAGTCTTCAGCGAGCAGTACTTC.

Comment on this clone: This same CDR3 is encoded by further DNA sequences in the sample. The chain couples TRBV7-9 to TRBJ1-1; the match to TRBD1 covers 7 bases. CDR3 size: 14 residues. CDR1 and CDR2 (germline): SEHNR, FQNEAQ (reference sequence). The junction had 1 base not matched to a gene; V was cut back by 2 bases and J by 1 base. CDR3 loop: CASSLQGGNTEAFF. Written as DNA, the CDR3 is TGTGCCAGCAGCTTACAGGGGGGGAACACTGAAGCTTTCTTT.

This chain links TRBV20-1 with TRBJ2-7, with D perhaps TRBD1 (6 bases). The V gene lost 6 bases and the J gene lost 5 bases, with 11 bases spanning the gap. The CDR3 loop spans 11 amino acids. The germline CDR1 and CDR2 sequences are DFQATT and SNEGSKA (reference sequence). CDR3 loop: CSAPYRDEQYF. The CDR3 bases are TGCAGTGCCCCTTACAGGGACGAGCAGTACTTC.

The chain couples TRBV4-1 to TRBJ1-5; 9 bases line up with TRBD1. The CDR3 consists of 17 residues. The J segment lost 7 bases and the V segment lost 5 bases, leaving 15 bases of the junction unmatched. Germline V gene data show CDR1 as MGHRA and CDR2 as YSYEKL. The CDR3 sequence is CASSDLRGDRVYQPQHF. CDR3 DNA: TGCGCCAGCAGCGATTTAAGGGGGGACAGGGTTTACCAGCCCCAGCATTTT.

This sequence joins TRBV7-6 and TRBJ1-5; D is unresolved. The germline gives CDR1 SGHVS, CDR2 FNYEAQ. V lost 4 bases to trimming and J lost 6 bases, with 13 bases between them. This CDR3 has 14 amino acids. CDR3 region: CASSSSTTGQPQHF. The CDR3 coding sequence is TGTGCCAGCAGCTCCTCGACCACGGGTCAGCCCCAGCATTTT.

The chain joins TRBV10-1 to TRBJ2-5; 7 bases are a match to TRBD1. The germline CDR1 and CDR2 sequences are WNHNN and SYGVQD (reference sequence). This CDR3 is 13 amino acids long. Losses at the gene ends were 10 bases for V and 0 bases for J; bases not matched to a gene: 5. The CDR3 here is CATTGEYQETQYF. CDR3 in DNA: TGCGCCACAACAGGGGAGTACCAAGAGACCCAGTACTTC.

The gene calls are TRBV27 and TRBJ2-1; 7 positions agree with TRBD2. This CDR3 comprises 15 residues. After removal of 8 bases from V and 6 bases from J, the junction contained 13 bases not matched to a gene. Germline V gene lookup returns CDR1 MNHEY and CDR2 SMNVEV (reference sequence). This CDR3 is CASHDGLERFNEQFF. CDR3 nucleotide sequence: TGTGCCAGCCATGATGGACTAGAGAGATTCAATGAGCAGTTCTTC.

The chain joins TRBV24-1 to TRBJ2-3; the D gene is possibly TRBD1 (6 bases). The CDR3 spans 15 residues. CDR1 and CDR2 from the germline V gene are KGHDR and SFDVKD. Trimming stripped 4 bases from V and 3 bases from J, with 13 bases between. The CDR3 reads CATSDYRDNTDTQYF. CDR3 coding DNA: TGTGCCACCAGTGACTACCGGGACAATACAGATACGCAGTATTTT.

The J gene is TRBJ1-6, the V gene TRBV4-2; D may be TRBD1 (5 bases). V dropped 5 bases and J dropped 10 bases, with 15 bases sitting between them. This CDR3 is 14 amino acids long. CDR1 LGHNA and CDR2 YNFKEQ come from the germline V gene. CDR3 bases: TGTGCCAGCAGCGTTCAGGGTACGGACTCACCCCTCCACTTT. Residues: CASSVQGTDSPLHF.

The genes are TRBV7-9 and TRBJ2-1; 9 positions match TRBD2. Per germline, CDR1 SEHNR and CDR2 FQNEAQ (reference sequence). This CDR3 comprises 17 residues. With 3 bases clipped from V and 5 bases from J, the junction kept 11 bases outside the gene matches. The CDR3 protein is CASSLVAAGGLNNEQFF. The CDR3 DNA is TGTGCCAGCAGCTTGGTCGCTGCGGGGGGGCTAAACAATGAGCAGTTCTTC.